The following is a T cell receptor beta chain sequence with its context. In the original processing: Amplified reference gene primers provided the basis for estimating nucleated cell counts. Here immunoSEQ multiplex PCR was the method, and the copy in TCRdb shows in-frame clones only, minus some. That table gives V, J and clone size, and the DNA gave D and trimming. This sample yields some 300,000 clones, of which 85% to 90% are seen a single time; 1.3% belongs to the top ten. The sample originates from a study of blood T cell repertoires in COVID-19. Study context: Samples came from the United States, Italy and Spain, spanning acute and convalescent COVID-19. PBMCs, B-cell-depleted T cells, or T cells were the source of the cDNA or gDNA that made up the material.

Trimming cost V 2 bases and J 5 bases, with 12 bases left between them. Germline V lookup: CDR1 MNHEY, CDR2 SMNVEV (reference sequence). The CDR3 has 15 amino acids. This receptor was taken from a man aged 70-80 years with acute or convalescent COVID-19. The rearrangement uses TRBV27 and TRBJ2-2, with D tentatively TRBD1 (5 bases). Sequencing used peripheral blood. CDR3 nucleotides: TGTGCCAGCAGTTTACAGGGAAGAGGAACCGGGGAGCTGTTTTTT. It translates to CASSLQGRGTGELFF.